These T cell receptor beta chains were read from a single sample in a study of shared clonotypes between healthy human individuals. Some clones are missing from TCRdb's copy, which holds only in-frame ones; the method was immunoSEQ multiplex PCR. The sample comprises roughly 1,500,000 clones, 95% to 99% of which are singletons, and 0.4% to 0.55% rests with the top ten. Sequencing was carried out using naive CD4+ T cells sorted from blood. Receptors were obtained from a man aged 25-45 years in good health. The CDR3 runs from the conserved cysteine through the conserved F or W. A D gene is named only where the DNA matches it firmly.

j_call d_call v_call cdr3_aa cdr3_nt
TRBJ1-1 . TRBV18 CASSPLYRADTEAFF TGTGCCAGCTCACCACTTTACAGGGCGGACACTGAAGCTTTCTTT
TRBJ1-1 . TRBV9 CASSVAGSATTEAFF TGTGCCAGCAGCGTAGCCGGATCTGCGACCACTGAAGCTTTCTTT
TRBJ1-2 . TRBV11-2 CASSLGAFGYTF TGTGCCAGCAGCTTGGGGGCGTTTGGCTACACCTTC
TRBJ1-1 TRBD1 TRBV6-1 CASTTQGAGTEAFF TGTGCCAGCACCACACAGGGGGCAGGCACTGAAGCTTTCTTT
TRBJ2-2 . TRBV4-3 CASSQERVTGELFF TGCGCCAGCAGCCAAGAACGAGTTACCGGGGAGCTGTTTTTT
TRBJ2-7 TRBD2 TRBV29-1 CSVTITSGRSYEQYF TGCAGCGTCACGATTACTAGCGGCCGTTCCTACGAGCAGTACTTC
TRBJ2-5 . TRBV7-2 CASSLEWSKETQYF TGTGCCAGCAGCTTAGAATGGTCCAAAGAGACCCAGTACTTC
TRBJ1-2 . TRBV19 CASEWSYGYTF TGTGCCAGTGAGTGGAGCTATGGCTACACCTTC
TRBJ2-5 . TRBV29-1 CSVEAGQETQYF TGCAGCGTTGAAGCGGGTCAAGAGACCCAGTACTTC
TRBJ2-7 TRBD1 TRBV6-6 CASSGTGAYYEQYF TGTGCCAGCAGCGGGACAGGCGCGTACTACGAGCAGTACTTC